The rows below give T cell receptor beta chains drawn from one sample of a study of siplizumab effects on memory and regulatory T cells. Measured with immunoSEQ multiplex PCR; TCRdb has only the in-frame clones, and not every one. This table holds tens of thousands of clones, approximately 93% found once. The sample comprised CD8+ T cells sorted from blood. The source is a human donor in good health. Both conserved end residues are part of each CDR3.

TRBJ2-7 TRBV6-5 CATRLGGEQYF
TRBJ1-3 TRBV19 CASSIDVLAWGQGEPETGNTIYF
TRBJ2-1 TRBV7-9 CASSSDGFEQFF
TRBJ2-1 TRBV19 CATGTVNEQFF
TRBJ2-5 TRBV19 CASSRTGGQETQYF
TRBJ1-1 TRBV5-6 CASSFGSLSTEAFF
TRBJ2-5 TRBV28 CASSLKGGETQYF
TRBJ2-7 TRBV4-1 CASSQSAGGFYEQYF
TRBJ1-5 TRBV9 CAARQYSNQPQHF
TRBJ2-5 TRBV19 CASSKQGAFQETQYF
TRBJ2-1 TRBV4-3 CASSQDSGGAYNEQFF
TRBJ1-2 TRBV19 CASSGSNYGYTF
TRBJ1-2 TRBV19 CASSPVGDYGYTF